Each of the 25 T cell receptor beta chains below was sequenced from the same sample in a study of T cells after posttransplantation cyclophosphamide. A marrow graft followed busulfan-fludarabine conditioning, with cyclophosphamide on days +3 and +4. Sequencing used immunoSEQ multiplex PCR; TCRdb keeps in-frame clones, though not all of them. Observed in the sample are tens of thousands of clones, none of them singletons. The sequences come from PBMCs, collected after allogeneic stem cell transplant with posttransplant cyclophosphamide. The receptors were gathered from a male patient aged 18-29 years who received an allogeneic stem cell transplant from a related donor, was CMV-positive, and had no GVHD. The graft donor may have contributed some T cells.

This clone was seen a handful of times. The rearrangement links TRBV9 to TRBJ1-6; 9 bases agree with TRBD1. Unmatched junction bases numbered 4, after V lost 2 bases and J lost 10 bases. Germline CDR1 is SGDLS and CDR2 is YYNGEE. CDR3 length: 14 residues. CDR3 in DNA: TGTGCCAGCAGCGTGGACAGGGGATTCTCACCCCTCCACTTT. As protein: CASSVDRGFSPLHF.

This clone appeared many times. The chain is built from TRBV2 and TRBJ2-7, with a weak D call TRBD2 (5 bases). The V gene's germline CDR1 is SNHLY and CDR2 FYNNEI. V was shortened by 4 bases and J by 1 base, with 11 bases between the two germline ends. CDR3 size: 14 residues. The CDR3 DNA is TGTGCCAGCAGTGGCAGGACTCAATCCTACGAGCAGTACTTC. Protein sequence: CASSGRTQSYEQYF.

The rearrangement links TRBV27 to TRBJ2-5, with D possibly being TRBD2 (7 bases). The closer fit of TRBJ2-7 to the DNA end suggests the J call may be wrong. The CDR3 totals 15 residues. Germline CDR1 is MNHEY and CDR2 is SMNVEV (reference sequence). As DNA, the CDR3 is TGTGCCAGCAGTCCACTGGGGGGGCAGTTCTACGAGCAGTACTTC. Translating gives CASSPLGGQFYEQYF.

This clone was detected ten times or more. The chain combines TRBV9 with TRBJ2-3, with TRBD1 identical over 9 bases. Germline CDR1 and CDR2: SGDLS and YYNGEE. Losses at the gene ends were 3 bases for V and 5 bases for J; bases not matched to a gene: 10. This CDR3 has 16 amino acids. CDR3 region: CASSAGATGGRDTQYF. Written as DNA, the CDR3 is TGTGCCAGCAGCGCTGGAGCCACAGGGGGCAGAGATACGCAGTATTTT.

This clone has at least ten counts. V usage is TRBV18 and J usage is TRBJ1-2; 8 bases line up with TRBD1. The J segment lost 8 bases and the V segment lost 3 bases, leaving 14 bases of the junction unmatched. CDR3 length: 16 residues. Germline V gives CDR1 KGHSH, CDR2 LQKENI. The CDR3 here is CASSPTREQGVRGYTF. The CDR3 DNA follows: TGTGCCAGCTCACCGACCCGGGAACAGGGGGTGAGGGGCTACACCTTC.

This clone turned up a few times. The genes are TRBV7-2 and TRBJ2-5; 7 bases fit TRBD2. The J call could be wrong; TRBJ2-7 is a better fit for the DNA end. The CDR3 totals 13 residues. Germline V gene lookup returns CDR1 SGHTA and CDR2 FQGNSA. CDR3 coding DNA: TGTGCCAGCAGCTCGACTAGCACCTACGAGCAGTACTTC. Its translation: CASSSTSTYEQYF.

Many counts were recorded for this clone. This rearrangement joins TRBV6-5 to TRBJ1-6, with 8 bases identical to TRBD1. This CDR3 contains 13 residues. Germline V gene data show CDR1 as MNHEY and CDR2 as SVGAGI. The ends lost 8 bases at V and 11 bases at J; junction bases unmatched: 8. CDR3 in amino acids: CASQTGERTPLHF. CDR3 sequence (DNA): TGTGCCAGCCAGACAGGGGAGAGGACACCCCTCCACTTT.

There are many counts of this clone. The rearrangement links TRBV19 to TRBJ2-4; 7 positions agree with TRBD2. V lost 5 bases and J lost 0; bases outside the gene matches: 16. The CDR3 runs to 19 residues. CDR1 is LNHDA, CDR2 SQIVND, per germline (reference sequence). The CDR3: CASSASGGGTDLAKNIQYF. The CDR3 DNA follows: TGTGCCAGTAGTGCGTCCGGGGGAGGGACTGACCTAGCCAAAAACATTCAGTACTTC.

This clone was recorded at least ten times. The chain joins TRBV6-6 to TRBJ1-2, with 7 positions matching TRBD1. Germline V CDR1 and CDR2: MNHNY, SVGAGI (reference sequence). V lost 0 bases and J lost 7; bases outside the gene matches: 5. The CDR3 contains 14 residues. CDR3 region: CASSYSTGNGGYTF. CDR3 nucleotides: TGTGCCAGCAGTTACTCGACAGGGAACGGTGGCTACACCTTC.

In its sample, this clone was seen many times. This rearrangement joins TRBV11-3 to TRBJ2-5, with D uncertain. In germline, CDR1 is SGHNT, CDR2 YENEEA. The CDR3 sequence is 12 residues long. Trimming stripped 1 base from V and 9 bases from J, with 9 bases between. Here the CDR3 reads CASSLGRRAQYF. The CDR3 DNA sequence: TGTGCCAGCAGCTTAGGGAGACGGGCCCAGTACTTC.

At least ten counts were recorded for this clone. V usage is TRBV10-2 and J usage is TRBJ2-7; D is perhaps TRBD2 (5 bases). In germline, CDR1 is WSHSY, CDR2 SAAADI. Trimming shortened V by 3 bases and J by 0 bases, and 18 bases separated the two germline ends. CDR3 length: 17 amino acids. The CDR3 reads CASSDHYLRVTSYEQYF. CDR3 nucleotides: TGCGCCAGCAGTGATCATTATTTGAGGGTAACCTCCTACGAGCAGTACTTC.

Worth noting for this clone: A much larger clone sits a single nucleotide away, making a read error possible. This chain links TRBV11-2 with TRBJ1-3; 9 nucleotides align to TRBD1. Germline V CDR1 and CDR2: SGHAT, FQNNGV. The CDR3 sequence is 15 residues long. CDR3 region: CASSFTGGSGNAIYF. The CDR3 DNA sequence: TGTGCCAGCAGCTTCACAGGGGGCTCTGGAAACGCCATATATTTT.

The table lists this clone with many counts. The rearrangement joins TRBV5-4 to TRBJ2-7; tentatively, D is TRBD2 (5 bases). The CDR3 runs 13 residues. Germline CDR1 reads SGHNT; CDR2 reads YYREEE (reference sequence). The V and J ends lost 3 bases and 0 bases respectively, with 7 bases between them. As DNA, the CDR3 is TGTGCCAGCAGCTCTGGGAGCTCCTACGAGCAGTACTTC. It codes for CASSSGSSYEQYF. Supplemented by reference TRBV5-4 and TRBJ2-7, the full variable domain reads ETGVTQSPTHLIKTRGQQVTLRCSSQSGHNTVSWYQQALGQGPQFIFQYYREEENGRGNFPPRFSGLQFPNYSSELNVNALELDDSALYLCASSSGSSYEQYFGPGTRLTVT.

This clone was observed many times. The chain joins TRBV28 to TRBJ1-5; no reliable D call. Trimming cost V 3 bases and J 2 bases, with 14 bases left between them. CDR1 is MDHEN, CDR2 SYDVKM, per germline. This CDR3 has 16 residues. The CDR3 DNA reads TGTGCCAGCAGTTTTCCGTCGGGTCTTGGCAATCAGCCCCAGCATTTT. Protein sequence: CASSFPSGLGNQPQHF.

This clone was counted many times. V gene TRBV5-1 combines with J gene TRBJ2-7; 14 positions agree with TRBD2. Germline loops: CDR1 SGHRS, CDR2 YFSETQ. This CDR3 comprises 16 residues. The junction had 6 bases not matched to a gene; V was cut back by 3 bases and J by 4 bases. CDR3 protein: CASSSRLAGGKYEQYF. In DNA form, the CDR3 reads TGCGCCAGCAGCTCCCGACTAGCGGGAGGGAAGTACGAGCAGTACTTC.

This clone is medium-sized (0.01 to 0.1%). The chain uses TRBV14 and TRBJ1-1, with no clear D. Germline V gene data show CDR1 as SGHDN and CDR2 as FVKESK. This CDR3 contains 15 residues. V lost 5 bases to trimming and J lost 2 bases, with 15 bases between them. The CDR3, as DNA: TGTGCCAGCAGCTTGAAGCGAGAGTTCAACACTGAAGCTTTCTTT. It yields the protein CASSLKREFNTEAFF.

This clone was seen repeatedly, ten times or more. This chain links TRBV29-1 with TRBJ2-1, with D perhaps matching TRBD2 (6 bases). The germline V gene has CDR1 SQVTM and CDR2 ANQGSEA. This CDR3 comprises 14 residues. V was pared by 0 bases and J by 5 bases, with 11 bases between. CDR3 sequence: CSVEEAGSDNEQFF. The CDR3 nucleotides read TGCAGCGTTGAAGAAGCCGGGAGTGACAATGAGCAGTTCTTC.

This clone occurred many times. The chain combines TRBV10-3 with TRBJ2-7; D is undetermined. The CDR3 covers 12 residues. The V end lost 0 bases, the J end lost 7 bases, and 7 bases lay between the germline ends. Germline values: CDR1 ENHRY, CDR2 SYGVKD. The CDR3 region has the DNA TGTGCCATCAGTGAGTCCGGAGCTGAGCAGTACTTC. This translates into CAISESGAEQYF.

In this sample, this clone turned up many times. The V gene is TRBV5-6, the J gene TRBJ2-5; D call uncertain. Per the germline V gene, CDR1 is SGHDT and CDR2 is YYEEEE. This CDR3 contains 16 residues. V was pared by 2 bases and J by 2 bases, with 16 bases between. The CDR3 protein is CASSLLSLLTQETQYF. CDR3 sequence (DNA): TGTGCCAGCAGCTTACTTAGCCTCCTTACACAAGAGACCCAGTACTTC.

This clone was detected many times. The rearrangement uses TRBV30 and TRBJ2-3; maybe TRBD2 (5 bases). The CDR3 spans 15 residues. V lost 2 bases and J lost 2, with 14 bases in between. Germline values: CDR1 GTSNPN, CDR2 SVGIG (reference sequence). CDR3 sequence: CAWSPTGKATDTQYF. DNA of the CDR3: TGTGCCTGGAGTCCGACGGGGAAAGCCACAGATACGCAGTATTTT.

This clone has ten or more counts. The CDR3 protein is CASSVADYGYTF. CDR3 DNA: TGTGCCAGCAGTGTGGCGGACTATGGCTACACCTTC. The chain combines TRBV6-1 with TRBJ1-2; D remains ambiguous. Germline loops: CDR1 MNHNS, CDR2 SASEGT. Trimming stripped 4 bases from V and 3 bases from J, with 6 bases between. This CDR3 contains 12 residues.

In its sample, this clone was seen many times. V gene TRBV13 combines with J gene TRBJ2-7, with 10 bases matching TRBD2. Germline CDR1 and CDR2: PRHDT and FYEKMQ (reference sequence). This CDR3 has 14 residues. V lost 5 bases, J lost 2 bases, and 3 bases stayed unmatched. In DNA form, the CDR3 reads TGTGCCAGCAGCGTTAGCGGGAGGACCTACGAGCAGTACTTC. Translated: CASSVSGRTYEQYF.

This clone came up many times. This sequence joins TRBV19 and TRBJ2-7; TRBD2 matches at 14 bases. V lost 5 bases, J lost 8 bases, and 11 bases stayed unmatched. The germline V gene encodes CDR1 LNHDA and CDR2 SQIVND (reference sequence). This CDR3 is built from 16 residues. The DNA of the CDR3 is TGTGCCAGTAGTCTCTTACCGGGACTAGCGGGAGTAAAGCAGTACTTC. Protein product: CASSLLPGLAGVKQYF. The whole variable domain, remainder taken from reference TRBV19 and TRBJ2-7, is DGGITQSPKYLFRKEGQNVTLSCEQNLNHDAMYWYRQDPGQGLRLIYYSQIVNDFQKGDIAEGYSVSREKKESFPLTVTSAQKNPTAFYLCASSLLPGLAGVKQYFGPGTRLTVT.

This clone was detected many times. CDR3 amino acids: CASSPTVNTEAFF. The CDR3 DNA reads TGTGCCAGCAGCCCTACAGTGAACACTGAAGCTTTCTTT. This chain links TRBV21-1 with TRBJ1-1; the D call in the table, TRBD1, was not verified against the DNA. TRBV21-1 is a pseudogene segment. The CDR3 loop spans 13 amino acids.

The V call is TRBV5-4, the J call TRBJ2-5, with 9 bases that match TRBD1. The DNA end lines up better with TRBJ2-7; the J call may be wrong. CDR1 SGHNT and CDR2 YYREEE come from the germline V gene (reference sequence). The length of the CDR3 is 15 residues. CDR3 sequence: CASSSNPGQGYEQYF. The CDR3 DNA follows: TGTGCCAGCAGCTCTAATCCGGGACAGGGCTACGAGCAGTACTTC.